The clone carrying this TCR beta chain was counted at least ten times. Antigen: not known. Relying on iRepertoire HTBI primers and Arm-PCR of CDR3 regions, the team built TCR beta libraries. TCRdb analysed the multiplex PCR reads with MiXCR anew, one entry per CDR3 protein. The sample holds about 320,000 distinct CDR3 sequences, more than 15% seen once. Time point here: newly diagnosed GD, antithyroid drugs for less than 3 months. Extracted RNA from PBMCs served as the source of the TCR library. Blood from the periphery, approximately 8.5 milliliters in all, was drawn into EDTA tubes. This sample is part of a study of regulatory T cells in long-lasting Graves disease. Study details: Less than 3 months of antithyroid drugs had been taken by newly diagnosed Graves' patients. Regarding the study as a whole: Only peripheral blood was studied, not thyroid tissue.

The source is a female donor with Graves disease. The starting material was peripheral blood mononuclear cells (PBMCs), obtained at new diagnosis, from a patient treated with antithyroid drugs.

In DNA form, the CDR3 reads TGTGCCAGCTCACCCTCCAGTGACCACAATGAGCAGTTCTTC. Residues: CASSPSSDHNEQFF. The chain is built from TRBV18 and TRBJ2-1, with D hard to call. The germline V and J ends were trimmed by 3 bases and 5 bases, with 11 bases remaining between them. Germline lookup yields CDR1 KGHSH and CDR2 LQKENI. The CDR3 sequence is 14 residues long.